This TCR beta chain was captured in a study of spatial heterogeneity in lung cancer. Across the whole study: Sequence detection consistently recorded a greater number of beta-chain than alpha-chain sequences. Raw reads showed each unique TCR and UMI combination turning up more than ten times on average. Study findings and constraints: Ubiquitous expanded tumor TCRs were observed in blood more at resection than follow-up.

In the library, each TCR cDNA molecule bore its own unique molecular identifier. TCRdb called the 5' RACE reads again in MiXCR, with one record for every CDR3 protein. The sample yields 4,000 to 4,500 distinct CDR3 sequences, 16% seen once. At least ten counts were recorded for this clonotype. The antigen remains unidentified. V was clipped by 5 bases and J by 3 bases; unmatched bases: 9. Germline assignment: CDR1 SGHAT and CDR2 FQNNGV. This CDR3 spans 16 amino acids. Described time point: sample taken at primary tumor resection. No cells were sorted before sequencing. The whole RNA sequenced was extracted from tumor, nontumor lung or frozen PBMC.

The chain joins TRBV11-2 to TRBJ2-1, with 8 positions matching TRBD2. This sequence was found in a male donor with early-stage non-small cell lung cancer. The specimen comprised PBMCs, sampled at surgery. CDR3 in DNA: TGTGCCAGCAGCCCCACCCCGGGACTAGTCTACAATGAGCAGTTCTTC. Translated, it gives CASSPTPGLVYNEQFF.